A selection of T cell receptor beta chains follows, all from one sample in a study of cytomegalovirus exposure and HLA in healthy donors. Sequencing was performed with immunoSEQ multiplex PCR; in TCRdb, only in-frame clones are kept and a portion is missing. The data contain roughly 170,000 clones, approximately 81% of them singletons. The sequencing input was PBMCs. The receptors originated from a female donor in good health and CMV-seronegative. Each CDR3 is given without its conserved first and last residue. Fields, in order: V gene, J gene, CDR3 protein.

V gene: TRBV5-5; J gene: TRBJ2-1; CDR3 protein: ASSGTGGSYNEQF
V gene: TRBV18; J gene: TRBJ2-3; CDR3 protein: ASSFAGTGWY
V gene: TRBV5-1; J gene: TRBJ2-7; CDR3 protein: ASSSSYEQY
V gene: TRBV29-1; J gene: TRBJ2-1; CDR3 protein: SVGGALAHNEQF
V gene: TRBV7-8; J gene: TRBJ2-7; CDR3 protein: ASSARRDSAYEQY
V gene: TRBV2; J gene: TRBJ2-7; CDR3 protein: ASKYTGYEQY
V gene: TRBV29-1; J gene: TRBJ1-1; CDR3 protein: SVSWTGEAF
V gene: TRBV7-2; J gene: TRBJ1-1; CDR3 protein: ASSLAPRGTEAF
V gene: TRBV7-2; J gene: TRBJ2-3; CDR3 protein: ASTSLSDTQY
V gene: TRBV6-5; J gene: TRBJ2-2; CDR3 protein: ASSYSVILNTGELF
V gene: TRBV28; J gene: TRBJ2-7; CDR3 protein: ASSPPHNYEQY
V gene: TRBV19; J gene: TRBJ1-5; CDR3 protein: ASSIRGNQPQH
V gene: TRBV10-1; J gene: TRBJ1-3; CDR3 protein: ASSDGPGNTIY
V gene: TRBV29-1; J gene: TRBJ1-1; CDR3 protein: SVGTSQLNTEAF
V gene: TRBV21-1; J gene: TRBJ1-4; CDR3 protein: ASNVGATNEKLF
V gene: TRBV12-5; J gene: TRBJ2-7; CDR3 protein: ASGNAGLRYEQY
V gene: TRBV28; J gene: TRBJ2-2; CDR3 protein: ASSFSGYTGELF
V gene: TRBV30; J gene: TRBJ1-1; CDR3 protein: ARERGLPNTEAF
V gene: TRBV6-5; J gene: TRBJ1-2; CDR3 protein: ASSTEWQGNYGYT
V gene: TRBV15; J gene: TRBJ2-7; CDR3 protein: ATSRGRLANSYEQY
V gene: TRBV5-4; J gene: TRBJ1-2; CDR3 protein: ASSLGQSNYGYT
V gene: TRBV6-5; J gene: TRBJ1-2; CDR3 protein: ASSLGSDYGYT
V gene: TRBV29-1; J gene: TRBJ2-3; CDR3 protein: SVKRGSDTQY
V gene: TRBV5-6; J gene: TRBJ2-5; CDR3 protein: ASSRQGTETQY
V gene: TRBV7-9; J gene: TRBJ1-4; CDR3 protein: ASSLAAGTGDEKLF